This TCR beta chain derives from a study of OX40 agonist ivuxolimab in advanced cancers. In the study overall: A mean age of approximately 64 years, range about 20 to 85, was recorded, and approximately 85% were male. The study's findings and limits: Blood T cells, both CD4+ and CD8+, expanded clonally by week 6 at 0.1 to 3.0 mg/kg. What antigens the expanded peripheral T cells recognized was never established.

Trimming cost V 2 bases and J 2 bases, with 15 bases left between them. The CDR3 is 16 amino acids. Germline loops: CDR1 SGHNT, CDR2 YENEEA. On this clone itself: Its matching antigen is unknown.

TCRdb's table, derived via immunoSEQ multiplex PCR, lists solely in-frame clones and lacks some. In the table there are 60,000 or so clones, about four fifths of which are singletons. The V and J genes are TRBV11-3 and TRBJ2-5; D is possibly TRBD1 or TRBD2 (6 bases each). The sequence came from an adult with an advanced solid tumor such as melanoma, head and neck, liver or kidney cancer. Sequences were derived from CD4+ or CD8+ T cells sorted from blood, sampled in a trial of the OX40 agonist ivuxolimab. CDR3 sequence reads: CASSLSGTQGQETQYF. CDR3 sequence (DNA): TGTGCCAGCAGCTTATCCGGGACTCAGGGGCAAGAGACCCAGTACTTC.